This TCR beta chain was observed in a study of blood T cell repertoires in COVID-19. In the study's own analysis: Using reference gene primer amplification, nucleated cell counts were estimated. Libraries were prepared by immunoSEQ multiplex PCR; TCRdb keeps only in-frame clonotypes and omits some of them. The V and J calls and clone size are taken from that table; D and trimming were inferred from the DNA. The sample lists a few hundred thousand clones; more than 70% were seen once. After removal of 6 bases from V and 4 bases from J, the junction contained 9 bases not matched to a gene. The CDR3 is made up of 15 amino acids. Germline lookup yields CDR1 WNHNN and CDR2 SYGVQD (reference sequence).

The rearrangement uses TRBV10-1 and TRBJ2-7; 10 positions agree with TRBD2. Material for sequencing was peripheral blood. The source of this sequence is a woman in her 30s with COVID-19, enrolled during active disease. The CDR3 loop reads CASSGLAAEPYEQYV. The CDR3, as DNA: TGCGCCAGCAGCGGACTAGCGGCCGAGCCTTACGAGCAGTACGTC.